The sequence of this TCR beta chain was determined in a study of shared clonotypes between healthy human individuals. For every subset, genomic DNA was evenly distributed across several immunoSEQ plates. Measured with immunoSEQ multiplex PCR; TCRdb has only the in-frame clones, and not every one. The sample has roughly 2.4 million clones, approximately 96% seen once. Trimming removed 3 bases from V and 8 bases from J; junction bases left unmatched: 7. Per germline, CDR1 SGHTA and CDR2 FQGNSA. The CDR3 consists of 14 residues. V gene TRBV7-2 combines with J gene TRBJ2-7, with TRBD2 matching 10 bases. This receptor was obtained from a man in his late teens or twenties in good health. The specimen was naive CD4+ T cells sorted from blood. The subset here: CD45RA+ positively selected. The CDR3: CASSFSGRIPQQYF. In DNA form, the CDR3 reads TGTGCCAGCAGCTTTAGCGGGAGGATCCCTCAGCAGTACTTC.